The clone carrying this TCR beta chain was detected ten times or more. Its antigen is unidentified. Amplification of TCR beta CDR3 regions used RNA as the template. First-round RT-PCR with HTBI primers amplified the TCR CDR3 region. TCRdb fed the multiplex PCR reads into MiXCR, producing one record per CDR3 protein. The table lists about 360,000 distinct CDR3 sequences, around 25% of them singletons, with around four fifths in the top ten. The sample comes from a study of T cells in Graves' hyperthyroidism and ophthalmopathy. Overall study results and limits: Most thyroid-expanded clonotypes above 0.001 were also found in blood.

Germline assignment: CDR1 SGHNT and CDR2 YENEEA. V lost 0 bases, J lost 5 bases, and 4 bases stayed unmatched. The CDR3 sequence is 15 residues long. Sequencing used blood. The chain uses TRBV11-3 and TRBJ1-1; TRBD1 matches at 9 bases. This receptor was obtained from a man aged 50 to 60 with Graves' hyperthyroidism. The chain's CDR3 is CASSLEGQGGTEAFF. DNA of the CDR3: TGTGCCAGCAGCTTAGAGGGACAGGGAGGGACTGAAGCTTTCTTT.